The 31 T cell receptor beta chains in this list originate from one sample, sequenced in a study of T cell repertoires in cytomegalovirus infection (dated by TCRdb to the late 2010s). Sequencing was carried out with an Illumina HiSeq 1500. TCRdb reprocessing: public reads trimmed at Q25 with fastp, clones called with MiXCR, in-frame beta chains kept. Identical CDR3 protein sequences are pooled into one entry, listed with their most common genes and DNA. The sample table contains 400,000 or so distinct CDR3 sequences; only one count was recorded for about 33% of them. The ten largest clones add up to roughly 13% of the sample. Material: PBMCs. These receptors originate from a human donor in good health (CMV status not recorded). Some clones in this sample may be carry-over from other donors' samples.

To note about this clonotype: One end of the junction fails to match germline, which may point to a read error. V usage is TRBV23-1 and J usage is TRBJ1-5; maybe TRBD1 (5 bases). TRBV23-1 is reported as an ORF; its role is uncertain. The CDR3 is 12 residues long. The CDR3 protein is CASSRTGLRRDF. CDR3 in DNA: TGCGCCAGCAGTCGAACGGGACTACGGCGGGATTTT.

The sample holds one count of this clonotype. A much larger clone lies a single base off, so this may be a read error. This chain links TRBV7-4 with TRBJ2-1; perhaps TRBD1 as D (6 bases). The J call may be incorrect, as the DNA end agrees better with TRBJ2-7. This CDR3 contains 13 residues. Per germline, CDR1 SGHVT and CDR2 SQSDAQ. The CDR3 nucleotides are TGTGCCAGCAGCCCCACGGCAGGGGATGAGCAGTACTTC. Protein sequence: CASSPTAGDEQYF.

The table lists this clonotype with a few counts. V usage is TRBV29-1 and J usage is TRBJ2-1, with D perhaps matching TRBD1 or TRBD2 (5 bases each). Trimming stripped 3 bases from V and 5 bases from J, with 20 bases between. Germline-derived CDR1 and CDR2 are SQVTM and ANQGSEA. This CDR3 has 16 residues. CDR3 in DNA: TGCAGCGTTGAGGGGGAGAACGGGGCATGGGACAATGAGCAGTTCTTC. Translating it yields CSVEGENGAWDNEQFF.

The chain uses TRBV6-2 or TRBV6-3 and TRBJ2-7; D uncertain. The germline CDR1 and CDR2 sequences are MNHEY and SVGEGT. CDR3 size: 16 residues. V was shortened by 2 bases and J by 6 bases, with 20 bases between the two germline ends. The CDR3 bases are TGTGCCAGCAGTTACCTTAACGAAGAGTGGACCGTCGAGCAGTACTTC. It translates to CASSYLNEEWTVEQYF.

Points on this clonotype: A much more abundant neighbour one base away suggests this may be a read error. This chain joins TRBV6-5 and TRBJ2-2; TRBD2 is a possible D gene (7 bases). The CDR3 length is 19 residues. Germline assignment: CDR1 MNHEY and CDR2 SVGAGI. Written as DNA, the CDR3 is TGTGCCAGCAGTTCCCCTGGTCGGGGCGGGGGCTGGAGTACCGGGGAGCTGCTTTTT. As protein: CASSSPGRGGGWSTGELLF.

This clonotype was seen many times. This rearrangement joins TRBV7-8 to TRBJ2-2, with a weak D call TRBD2 (7 bases). Germline-derived CDR1 and CDR2 are SGHVS and FQNEAQ. CDR3 length equals 15 residues. Trimming shortened V by 0 bases and J by 4 bases, and 9 bases separated the two germline ends. This chain's CDR3 is CASSLAGGRTGELFF. In DNA, the CDR3 is TGTGCCAGCAGCTTAGCGGGGGGGCGCACCGGGGAGCTGTTTTTT. The full variable domain, with the rest looked up from reference TRBV7-8 and TRBJ2-2, is GAGVSQSPRYKVAKRGQDVALRCDPISGHVSLFWYQQALGQGPEFLTYFQNEAQLDKSGLPSDRFFAERPEGSVSTLKIQRTQQEDSAVYLCASSLAGGRTGELFFGEGSRLTVL.

The V call is TRBV6-2 or TRBV6-3, the J call TRBJ2-1, with D unclear. The V end lost 5 bases, the J end lost 3 bases, and 17 bases lay between the germline ends. From germline, CDR1 is MNHEY and CDR2 SVGEGT. The CDR3 consists of 16 residues. The CDR3 sequence is CASSHPSLTSYNEQFF. Written as DNA, the CDR3 is TGTGCCAGCAGTCACCCGTCGCTGACGAGCTACAATGAGCAGTTCTTC.

The chain carries TRBV20-1 and TRBJ2-5; 12 nucleotides match TRBD2. CDR3 length equals 15 residues. Trimming removed 3 bases from V and 2 bases from J; junction bases left unmatched: 4. Germline assignment: CDR1 DFQATT and CDR2 SNEGSKA (reference sequence). CDR3 sequence: CSARSLAGGQETQYF. As DNA, the CDR3 is TGCAGTGCTAGGTCACTAGCGGGGGGACAAGAGACCCAGTACTTC.

The chain employs TRBV29-1 and TRBJ2-7; possible D gene TRBD2, 5 bases. V was shortened by 7 bases and J by 7 bases, with 14 bases between the two germline ends. Germline CDR1 is SQVTM and CDR2 is ANQGSEA. The CDR3 length is 11 residues. The CDR3 here is CSGRVALEQYF. The CDR3 DNA sequence: TGCAGCGGAAGGGTAGCGTTAGAGCAGTACTTC.

The chain has TRBV20-1 and TRBJ1-1; D unresolved. The V gene's germline CDR1 is DFQATT and CDR2 SNEGSKA (reference sequence). V lost 2 bases and J 3 bases, leaving 13 bases between the germline ends. The CDR3 covers 14 residues. In nucleotides, the CDR3 is TGCAGTGCTAGATTCTCAGGTCCGGACACTGAAGCTTTCTTT. Amino acid sequence: CSARFSGPDTEAFF.

The table lists this clonotype with a few counts. This chain links TRBV6-1 with TRBJ2-5, with D tentatively TRBD1 or TRBD2 (6 bases each). Germline V gives CDR1 MNHNS, CDR2 SASEGT. CDR3 length: 16 residues. The V gene lost 5 bases and the J gene lost 5 bases, with 21 bases spanning the gap. CDR3 protein: CASSYLTGGVKETQYF. In DNA form, the CDR3 reads TGTGCCAGCAGTTATCTGACAGGCGGGGTGAAGGAGACCCAGTACTTC.

This clonotype was detected ten times or more. This rearrangement joins TRBV27 to TRBJ1-5, with D perhaps TRBD1 (5 bases). The CDR3 loop spans 15 amino acids. In germline, CDR1 is MNHEY, CDR2 SMNVEV (reference sequence). Trimming took 0 bases from V and 3 from J, leaving 9 bases between them. The CDR3 is CASSLSGQYNQPQHF. The CDR3 DNA is TGTGCCAGCAGTTTATCGGGGCAGTACAATCAGCCCCAGCATTTT.

This clonotype is categorized as medium-sized (0.01 to 0.1%). The chain is built from TRBV11-2 and TRBJ1-5; a possible D gene is TRBD1 (6 bases). The CDR3 runs 17 residues. The germline V and J ends were trimmed by 4 bases and 1 base, with 17 bases remaining between them. Germline CDR1 and CDR2: SGHAT and FQNNGV. The CDR3, as DNA: TGTGCCAGCAGCTCCGGGGGCGCAGCTATGAGCAATCAGCCCCAGCATTTT. Translated: CASSSGGAAMSNQPQHF.

This clonotype was counted a few times. This chain joins TRBV4-1 and TRBJ2-7; TRBD1 is a possible D gene (5 bases). The ends were cut back, 3 bases at V and 1 base at J, with 10 bases in the middle. Germline V gene lookup returns CDR1 MGHRA and CDR2 YSYEKL. The CDR3 loop spans 14 amino acids. In nucleotides, the CDR3 is TGCGCCAGCAGCCATGACAGCCCTTCCTACGAGCAGTACTTC. Residues: CASSHDSPSYEQYF.

This clonotype appeared a few times. This chain joins TRBV7-2 and TRBJ2-1; 9 positions match TRBD2. The germline gives CDR1 SGHTA, CDR2 FQGNSA. Trimming at V came to 1 base and at J to 8 bases, leaving 12 bases not matched to a gene. The length of the CDR3 is 17 residues. The CDR3 here is CASSLVNRVSGGDEQFF. The CDR3 DNA is TGTGCCAGCAGCTTAGTTAATCGGGTTAGCGGGGGCGATGAGCAGTTCTTC.

The chain carries TRBV7-8 and TRBJ2-1; 13 positions agree with TRBD2. Looked up from germline, CDR1 is SGHVS and CDR2 is FQNEAQ. The CDR3 extends over 16 amino acids. J lost 8 bases, V lost 0 bases, and 4 bases had no gene match. CDR3 DNA: TGTGCCAGCAGCTTAGCGTTAACTAGCGGGGGGGATGAGCAGTTCTTC. Protein sequence: CASSLALTSGGDEQFF. Variable domain in full (rest from reference TRBV7-8 and TRBJ2-1): GAGVSQSPRYKVAKRGQDVALRCDPISGHVSLFWYQQALGQGPEFLTYFQNEAQLDKSGLPSDRFFAERPEGSVSTLKIQRTQQEDSAVYLCASSLALTSGGDEQFFGPGTRLTVL.

This clonotype showed up just a few times. The gene calls are TRBV20-1 and TRBJ1-1; TRBD1 aligns across 12 bases. The CDR3 loop spans 17 amino acids. CDR1 and CDR2 (germline): DFQATT, SNEGSKA (reference sequence). The ends lost 3 bases at V and 7 bases at J; junction bases unmatched: 15. CDR3 protein: CSASTKLRDRGLIEAFF. CDR3 in DNA: TGCAGTGCTAGTACTAAACTCCGGGACAGGGGGCTTATTGAAGCTTTCTTT.

This clonotype was seen a few times. V usage is TRBV6-6 and J usage is TRBJ2-7; either TRBD1 or TRBD2 may fit D (5 bases each). CDR1 is MNHNY, CDR2 SVGAGI, per germline (reference sequence). Trimming took 8 bases from V and 6 from J, leaving 17 bases between them. CDR3 length: 13 residues. The chain's CDR3 is CASGTETGGEQYF. The CDR3 region has the DNA TGTGCCAGCGGGACGGAAACTGGAGGCGAGCAGTACTTC.

This clonotype occurred many times. This sequence joins TRBV6-1 and TRBJ2-6; D ambiguous. The CDR3 is 18 residues long. Trimming took off 2 bases at V and 0 bases at J, with 14 bases between the two ends. Germline V gene data show CDR1 as MNHNS and CDR2 as SASEGT. The DNA of the CDR3 is TGTGCCAGCAGTGAATGGCGGCGGATAAGCTCTGGGGCCAACGTCCTGACTTTC. It codes for CASSEWRRISSGANVLTF.

The genes are TRBV2 and TRBJ2-1; TRBD1 agrees at 10 bases. V lost 6 bases and J lost 10; bases outside the gene matches: 12. The germline V gene encodes CDR1 SNHLY and CDR2 FYNNEI. This CDR3 is 15 amino acids long. CDR3 residues: CASSPGTGARGEQFF. CDR3 DNA sequence: TGTGCCAGCAGCCCCGGGACAGGGGCTCGGGGGGAGCAGTTCTTC.

There are a few counts of this clonotype. This chain links TRBV6-1 with TRBJ2-1; unclear D gene. Per germline, CDR1 MNHNS and CDR2 SASEGT. The CDR3 extends over 15 amino acids. V was pared by 6 bases and J by 5 bases, with 17 bases between. The CDR3 protein is CASSPTVGYHNEQFF. CDR3 coding DNA: TGTGCCAGCAGCCCAACGGTAGGGTATCACAATGAGCAGTTCTTC.

Note on this clonotype: This may be a read error: a much more frequent sequence differs by one nucleotide. The CDR3 does not end in the conserved phenylalanine or tryptophan, so this is likely a read error. This CDR3 reads CASSLSANEQFL. The CDR3 bases are TGTGCCAGCAGTTTATCGGCAAATGAGCAGTTCTTA. The V gene is TRBV7-2, the J gene TRBJ2-1; D unresolved. V was cut by 6 bases and J by 7 bases, with 10 bases left in between. Germline lookup yields CDR1 SGHTA and CDR2 FQGNSA. This CDR3 has 12 residues.

The rearrangement joins TRBV29-1 to TRBJ2-7; D is unresolved. The CDR3 covers 12 residues. Germline CDR1 SQVTM, CDR2 ANQGSEA. Trimming left V 3 bases short and J 4 bases short, with 10 bases between. The CDR3 DNA follows: TGCAGCGTTGAGGGAAGTGGATACGAGCAGTACTTC. It codes for CSVEGSGYEQYF.

Note on this clonotype: This clone may be a read error of a much larger clone one base away. This rearrangement joins TRBV16 to TRBJ1-4; D may be TRBD1 (5 bases). Germline CDR1 is KGHSY and CDR2 is FQNENV. Trimming removed 1 base at V and 6 bases at J, with 18 bases between. The CDR3 contains 17 residues. In DNA, the CDR3 is TGTGCCAGCAGCCAATTGAAAGGGGACCCCGAGGATGAAAAACTGTTTTTT. It yields the protein CASSQLKGDPEDEKLFF.

This clonotype came up a few times. V is TRBV27 and J is TRBJ1-2; no definite D call. The germline gives CDR1 MNHEY, CDR2 SMNVEV (reference sequence). The V and J ends lost 6 bases and 6 bases respectively, with 14 bases between them. The CDR3 sequence is 13 residues long. CDR3 region: CASRPGVNHGYTF. CDR3 in DNA: TGTGCCAGCAGGCCGGGAGTTAATCATGGCTACACCTTC.

The CDR3 nucleotides are TGTGCCAGCAGCCAATTCCAACTCGGGACGTGGGGGGAGCTGTTTTTT. This codes for CASSQFQLGTWGELFF. J is TRBJ2-2 and V is TRBV14; D may be TRBD1 or TRBD2 (5 bases each). Germline CDR1 SGHDN, CDR2 FVKESK. Trimming left V 2 bases short and J 8 bases short, with 18 bases between. The length of the CDR3 is 16 residues.

The rearrangement links TRBV7-9 to TRBJ2-7; 13 bases match TRBD2. With V trimmed by 5 bases and J by 5 bases, 6 bases remained unmatched. CDR1 and CDR2 (germline): SEHNR, FQNEAQ (reference sequence). The CDR3 is made up of 15 amino acids. CDR3 sequence reads: CASSARTSGGDEQYF. The CDR3 nucleotides are TGTGCCAGCAGCGCCCGGACTAGCGGGGGAGACGAGCAGTACTTC.

V is TRBV28 and J is TRBJ2-1; TRBD2 matches at 9 bases. V lost 4 bases, J lost 5 bases, and 9 bases stayed unmatched. The CDR3 has 16 amino acids. Germline assignment: CDR1 MDHEN and CDR2 SYDVKM. The CDR3 is CASSSQLAGGHNEQFF. The CDR3, as DNA: TGTGCCAGCAGTTCACAGTTGGCGGGGGGGCACAATGAGCAGTTCTTC.

Comments on this clonotype: One junction end disagrees with the germline gene, perhaps due to a read error. The chain uses TRBV7-6 and TRBJ2-2, with TRBD2 identical over 10 bases. This CDR3 is 18 amino acids long. Germline-derived CDR1 and CDR2 are SGHVS and FNYEAQ. The CDR3 region is CASGLSSAGGANTGELFF. CDR3 sequence (DNA): TGTGCCAGCGGCTTATCTTCAGCGGGGGGGGCGAACACCGGGGAGCTGTTTTTT.

This clonotype was seen only a few times. This chain connects TRBV24-1 to TRBJ2-5, with D possibly TRBD1 on 5 matching bases. The CDR3 is made up of 13 amino acids. The V and J ends lost 8 bases and 7 bases respectively, with 16 bases between them. From germline, CDR1 is KGHDR and CDR2 SFDVKD. The CDR3 DNA is TGTGCCACCAAATCCGGCAGGGATGGGACCCAGTACTTC. Residues: CATKSGRDGTQYF.

The rearrangement joins TRBV4-1 to TRBJ2-5; the D gene could be TRBD1 or TRBD2 (5 bases each). The CDR3 consists of 16 residues. Trimming removed 1 base from V and 5 bases from J, with 17 bases in between. Germline CDR1 is MGHRA and CDR2 is YSYEKL. CDR3 DNA sequence: TGCGCCAGCAGCCAAGTGGTTACCACCAGGGAGGAGACCCAGTACTTC. Translating it yields CASSQVVTTREETQYF.